This TCR beta chain was sequenced in a study of shared clonotypes between healthy human individuals. A remark on this clone: This same CDR3 is encoded by further DNA sequences in the sample.

Clones were read by immunoSEQ multiplex PCR, and TCRdb kept only the in-frame ones, dropping some. The data show about 2 million clones, with roughly 95% seen just once and around 1% held by the top ten. CD45RO negativity and positive selection for CCR7 defined naive CD8 cells, a population that excluded terminally differentiated effector memory CD45RA+ cells. J gave up 4 bases and V 9 bases, and 4 bases lay outside the gene matches. Germline V CDR1 and CDR2: LNHDA, SQIVND (reference sequence). The CDR3 is made up of 12 amino acids. Sequences were obtained from naive CD8+ T cells sorted from blood. The chain couples TRBV19 to TRBJ2-7; 9 positions agree with TRBD1. The sequence was collected from a man between 18 and 35 years old in good health. Here the CDR3 DNA reads TGTGCCAGCCGGGGACAGGGTTACGAGCAGTACTTC. Amino acids: CASRGQGYEQYF.